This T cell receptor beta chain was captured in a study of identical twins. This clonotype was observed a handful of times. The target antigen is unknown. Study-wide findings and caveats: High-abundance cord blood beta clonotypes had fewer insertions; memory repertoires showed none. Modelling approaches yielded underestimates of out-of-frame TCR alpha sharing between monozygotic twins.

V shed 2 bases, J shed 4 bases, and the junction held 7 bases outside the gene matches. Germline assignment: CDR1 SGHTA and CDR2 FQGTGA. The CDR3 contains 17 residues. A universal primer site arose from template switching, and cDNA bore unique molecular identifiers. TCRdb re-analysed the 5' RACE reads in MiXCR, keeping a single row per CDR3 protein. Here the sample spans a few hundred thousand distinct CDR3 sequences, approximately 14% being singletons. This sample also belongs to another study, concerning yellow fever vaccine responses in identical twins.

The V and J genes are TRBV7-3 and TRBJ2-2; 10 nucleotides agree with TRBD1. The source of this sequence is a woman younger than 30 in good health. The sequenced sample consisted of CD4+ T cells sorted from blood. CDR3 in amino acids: CASSLGLGQGPTGELFF. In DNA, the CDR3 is TGTGCCAGCAGCTTAGGATTGGGACAGGGGCCCACCGGGGAGCTGTTTTTT.